Reported below is one TCR beta chain. Its antigen is still unknown. CFSE-labeled sorted T cells met regulatory or mature dendritic cells for roughly 5 days. The method was immunoSEQ multiplex PCR; TCRdb's version includes in-frame clones alone and lacks a portion of them. Of roughly 12,000 clones detected, around 92% appear once; the ten largest clones hold 0.2% to 0.25%. This sample was included in a study of regulatory dendritic cells for organ transplantation. Trimming shortened V by 0 bases and J by 7 bases, and 12 bases separated the two germline ends. Germline CDR1 LNHNV, CDR2 YYDKDF (reference sequence). This CDR3 region has 14 residues.

The rearrangement joins TRBV15 to TRBJ1-2, with D perhaps matching TRBD1 (5 bases). The receptor's source is a human donor in good health. Sequencing was carried out using naive CD8+ T cells from blood cultured with regulatory dendritic cells. Subset noted: CD45RA+ naive T cells. CDR3 nucleotide sequence: TGTGCCACCAGCAGAGAGGCAGGGTCTGGTGGCTACACCTTC. Its translation is CATSREAGSGGYTF.